Listed here are 2 T cell receptor beta chains from one sample, sequenced in a study of T cells in Graves' hyperthyroidism and ophthalmopathy. RNA transcripts yielded amplified TCR beta CDR3 regions. An initial round of RT-PCR targeting the TCR CDR3 relied on the HTBI primer set. TCRdb itself ran the multiplex PCR reads through MiXCR, one entry per CDR3 protein. The sample includes about 640,000 distinct CDR3 sequences, about 45% of them seen just once. The specimen sequenced was peripheral blood or thyroid tissue (not recorded which). Source of these receptors: an adult man with Graves' disease, either hyperthyroidism or ophthalmopathy (not recorded which).

The chain uses TRBV12-3 or TRBV12-4 and TRBJ2-2, with TRBD2 identical over 13 bases. The CDR3 runs to 17 residues. V was pared by 5 bases and J by 2 bases, with 5 bases of the junction left unmatched. DNA of the CDR3: TGTGCCAGCAGTATAGGGACTAGCGGGAAAAACACCGGGGAGCTGTTTTTT. It specifies CASSIGTSGKNTGELFF.

The chain recombines TRBV12-3 or TRBV12-4 with TRBJ1-5; 7 nucleotides line up with TRBD1. Trimming removed 3 bases from V and 6 bases from J; junction bases left unmatched: 8. This CDR3 contains 15 residues. CDR3 DNA sequence: TGTGCCAGCAGTTTTACCCTGGAGGGGGCTCAGCCCCAGCATTTT. Its protein is CASSFTLEGAQPQHF.